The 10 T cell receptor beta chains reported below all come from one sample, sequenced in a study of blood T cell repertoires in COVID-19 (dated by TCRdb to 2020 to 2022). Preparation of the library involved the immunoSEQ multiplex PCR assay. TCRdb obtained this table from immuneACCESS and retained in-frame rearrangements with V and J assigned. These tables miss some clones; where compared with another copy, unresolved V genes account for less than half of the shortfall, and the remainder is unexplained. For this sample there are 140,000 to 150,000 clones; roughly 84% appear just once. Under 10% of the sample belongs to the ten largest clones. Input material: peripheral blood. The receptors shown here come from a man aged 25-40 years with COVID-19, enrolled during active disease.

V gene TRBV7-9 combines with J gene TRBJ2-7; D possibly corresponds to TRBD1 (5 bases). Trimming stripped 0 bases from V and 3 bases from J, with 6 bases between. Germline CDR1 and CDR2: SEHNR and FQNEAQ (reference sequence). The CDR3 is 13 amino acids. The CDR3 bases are TGTGCCAGCAGCTTAGCCGACAGCTACGAGCAGTACTTC. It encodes CASSLADSYEQYF.

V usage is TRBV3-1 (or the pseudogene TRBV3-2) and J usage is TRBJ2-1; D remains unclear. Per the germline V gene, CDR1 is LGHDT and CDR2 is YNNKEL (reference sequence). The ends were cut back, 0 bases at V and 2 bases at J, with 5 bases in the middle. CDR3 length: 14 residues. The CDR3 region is CASSQDSTYNEQFF. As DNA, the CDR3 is TGTGCCAGCAGCCAAGACAGTACCTACAATGAGCAGTTCTTC.

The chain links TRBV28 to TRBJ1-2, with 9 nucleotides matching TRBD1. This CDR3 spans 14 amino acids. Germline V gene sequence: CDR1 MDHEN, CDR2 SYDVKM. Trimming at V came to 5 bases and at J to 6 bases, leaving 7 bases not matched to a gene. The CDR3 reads CASSRQGETHGYTF. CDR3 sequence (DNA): TGTGCCAGCAGTCGACAGGGGGAGACCCATGGCTACACCTTC.

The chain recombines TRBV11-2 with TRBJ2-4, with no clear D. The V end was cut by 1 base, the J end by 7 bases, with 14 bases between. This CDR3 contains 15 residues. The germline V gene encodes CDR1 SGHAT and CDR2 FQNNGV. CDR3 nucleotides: TGTGCCAGCAGCTTAGTTTCGCGGTTTCAGAACATTCAGTACTTC. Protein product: CASSLVSRFQNIQYF.

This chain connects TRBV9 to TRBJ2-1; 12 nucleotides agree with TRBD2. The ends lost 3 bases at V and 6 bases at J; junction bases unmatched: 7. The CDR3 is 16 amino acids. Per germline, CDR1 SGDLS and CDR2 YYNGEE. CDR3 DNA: TGTGCCAGCAGCGACCAGACTAGCGGGAGCTTCAATGAGCAGTTCTTC. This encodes CASSDQTSGSFNEQFF.

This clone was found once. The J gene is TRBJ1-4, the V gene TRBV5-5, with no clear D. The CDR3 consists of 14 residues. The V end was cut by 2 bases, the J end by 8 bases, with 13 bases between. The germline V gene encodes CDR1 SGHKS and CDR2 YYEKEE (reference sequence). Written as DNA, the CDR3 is TGTGCCAGCAGCTTACGGGGAGGGAGCGAAAAACTGTTTTTT. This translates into CASSLRGGSEKLFF.

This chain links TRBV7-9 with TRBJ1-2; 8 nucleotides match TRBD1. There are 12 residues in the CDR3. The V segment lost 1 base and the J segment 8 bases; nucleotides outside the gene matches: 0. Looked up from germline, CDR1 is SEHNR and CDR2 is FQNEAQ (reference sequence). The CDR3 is CASSLGQGGYTF. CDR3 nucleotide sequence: TGTGCCAGCAGCTTAGGACAGGGGGGCTACACCTTC.

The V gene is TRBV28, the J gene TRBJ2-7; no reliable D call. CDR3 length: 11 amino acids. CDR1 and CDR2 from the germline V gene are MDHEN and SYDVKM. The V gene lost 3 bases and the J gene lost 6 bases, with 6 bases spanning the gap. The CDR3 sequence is CASSFRGEQYF. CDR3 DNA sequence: TGTGCCAGCAGTTTCAGAGGCGAGCAGTACTTC.

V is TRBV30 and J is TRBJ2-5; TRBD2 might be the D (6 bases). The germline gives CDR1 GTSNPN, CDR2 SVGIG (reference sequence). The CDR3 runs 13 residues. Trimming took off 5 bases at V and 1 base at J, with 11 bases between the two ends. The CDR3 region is CAWGRSGQETQYF. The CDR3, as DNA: TGTGCCTGGGGGAGGAGCGGCCAAGAGACCCAGTACTTC.

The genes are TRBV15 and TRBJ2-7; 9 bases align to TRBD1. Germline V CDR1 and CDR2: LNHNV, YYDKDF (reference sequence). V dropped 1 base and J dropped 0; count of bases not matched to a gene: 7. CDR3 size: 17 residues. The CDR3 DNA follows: TGTGCCACCAGCAGAGCCGGGACAGGGCCCCGCTCCTACGAGCAGTACTTC. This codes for CATSRAGTGPRSYEQYF.